The 22 T cell receptor beta chains given below trace back to one sample, sequenced in a study of T cell responses to AZD1222 COVID-19 vaccine. Repertoires were generated with immunoSEQ multiplex PCR, while TCRdb's copy carries only in-frame clones and drops some. Of about 140,000 clones detected, 85% to 95% appear once; the ten largest clones hold around 10%. Here the sequenced sample was peripheral blood, taken after recovery from COVID-19. These TCRs come from an adult who had recovered from COVID-19.

The chain joins TRBV10-1 to TRBJ1-3; D call uncertain. This CDR3 comprises 17 residues. CDR1 and CDR2 from the germline V gene are WNHNN and SYGVQD (reference sequence). V was pared by 2 bases and J by 0 bases, with 14 bases between. The CDR3, as DNA: TGCGCCAGCAGTGAGCACGAAATGGGCTTCTCTGGAAACACCATATATTTT. Translated, it gives CASSEHEMGFSGNTIYF.

Concerning this clone: At one end the junction does not follow the germline gene, possibly because of a read error. V usage is TRBV7-7 and J usage is TRBJ2-2; 7 bases align to TRBD2. The CDR3 is 17 amino acids. Germline loops: CDR1 SSHAT, CDR2 FNYEAQ (reference sequence). The DNA of the CDR3 is TGTGCTAGCAGCTGGGGCACGGCGGGAGTGTCTACCGGGGAGCTGTTTTTT. Residues: CASSWGTAGVSTGELFF.

Concerning this clone itself: The same CDR3 arises from other DNA sequences in this sample as well. This chain connects TRBV14 to TRBJ1-1, with D unresolved. V lost 1 base and J 0 bases, leaving 3 bases between the germline ends. Germline loops: CDR1 SGHDN, CDR2 FVKESK. The CDR3 length is 13 residues. Written as DNA, the CDR3 is TGTGCCAGCAGCCAAGGGGTGAACACTGAAGCTTTCTTT. Its protein is CASSQGVNTEAFF. Combining the CDR3 with reference TRBV14 and TRBJ1-1 gives the whole variable domain EAGVTQFPSHSVIEKGQTVTLRCDPISGHDNLYWYRRVMGKEIKFLLHFVKESKQDESGMPNNRFLAERTGGTYSTLKVQPAELEDSGVYFCASSQGVNTEAFFGQGTRLTVV.

The chain links TRBV6-1 to TRBJ2-4; maybe TRBD2 (6 bases). With 3 bases removed from V and 9 bases from J, the gap between germline ends came to 12 bases. The germline V gene encodes CDR1 MNHNS and CDR2 SASEGT. The CDR3 is 13 residues long. CDR3 DNA: TGTGCCAGCAGTGAGGTCCGGAGGGGCATTCAGTACTTC. This sequence encodes CASSEVRRGIQYF.

This clone came up once. This chain connects TRBV4-1 to TRBJ2-1, with 14 bases matching TRBD2. This CDR3 contains 16 residues. CDR1 is MGHRA and CDR2 is YSYEKL in the germline V gene. The ends lost 3 bases at V and 6 bases at J; junction bases unmatched: 4. The CDR3 here is CASSHRGLAGANEQFF. The DNA for the CDR3 is TGCGCCAGCAGCCACCGGGGACTAGCGGGAGCCAATGAGCAGTTCTTC.

The chain uses TRBV5-1 and TRBJ2-1, with 14 bases that match TRBD2. Losses at the gene ends were 3 bases for V and 8 bases for J; bases not matched to a gene: 4. CDR1 and CDR2 from the germline V gene are SGHRS and YFSETQ. This CDR3 is built from 15 residues. The DNA for the CDR3 is TGCGCCAGCAGCTGGGGGACTAGCGGGAGTGATGAGCAGTTCTTC. Translation gives CASSWGTSGSDEQFF.

This clone was detected a few times. V usage is TRBV2 and J usage is TRBJ1-1, with TRBD1 identical over 7 bases. The CDR3 has 14 amino acids. Germline CDR1 reads SNHLY; CDR2 reads FYNNEI. Trimming took 5 bases from V and 4 from J; bases not matched to a gene: 7. The CDR3 spells CASSLGTVLTEAFF. The CDR3 coding sequence is TGTGCCAGCAGTTTAGGGACAGTCCTCACTGAAGCTTTCTTT.

This clone was counted a single time. The chain recombines TRBV10-3 with TRBJ1-6; TRBD1 is a possible D gene (5 bases). V lost 6 bases to trimming and J lost 4 bases, with 10 bases between them. Germline CDR1 reads ENHRY; CDR2 reads SYGVKD. This CDR3 is 14 amino acids long. The CDR3 DNA reads as TGTGCCATCAGCGGGGGGTCTTATAATTCACCCCTCCACTTT. Its translation: CAISGGSYNSPLHF.

CDR3 amino acids: CASSRLAGYNEQFF. CDR3 sequence (DNA): TGTGCCAGCAGCCGCCTAGCGGGTTACAATGAGCAGTTCTTC. The chain has TRBV14 and TRBJ2-1; 8 bases align to TRBD2. The V gene end was trimmed by 4 bases and the J gene end by 4 bases; junction bases not matched to a gene: 3. The CDR3 runs 14 residues. Looked up from germline, CDR1 is SGHDN and CDR2 is FVKESK.

The rearrangement links TRBV28 to TRBJ1-5; D is perhaps TRBD1 (6 bases). V was cut by 5 bases and J by 7 bases, with 9 bases left in between. Germline loops: CDR1 MDHEN, CDR2 SYDVKM. The CDR3 extends over 12 amino acids. CDR3 nucleotides: TGTGCCAGCAGTGGGGGCGACCAGCCCCAGCATTTT. Its protein is CASSGGDQPQHF.

The genes are TRBV4-1 and TRBJ2-2; maybe TRBD2 (5 bases). CDR1 and CDR2 from the germline V gene are MGHRA and YSYEKL. The CDR3 covers 16 residues. Trimming shortened V by 5 bases and J by 7 bases, and 20 bases separated the two germline ends. This CDR3 is CASSTTSGSKVGELFF. As DNA, the CDR3 is TGCGCCAGCAGCACAACTAGTGGGAGTAAAGTCGGGGAGCTGTTTTTT.

The chain links TRBV7-9 to TRBJ2-1; perhaps TRBD1 as D (5 bases). The germline gives CDR1 SEHNR, CDR2 FQNEAQ (reference sequence). This CDR3 comprises 17 residues. Trimming left V 5 bases short and J 2 bases short, with 19 bases between. The chain's CDR3 is CASSTIQGKGAYNEQFF. The CDR3 DNA reads TGTGCCAGCAGCACAATCCAGGGTAAAGGCGCCTACAATGAGCAGTTCTTC.

The V and J genes are TRBV12-3 or TRBV12-4 and TRBJ2-7; the D gene is possibly TRBD2 (6 bases). The CDR3 runs to 13 residues. V was cut by 2 bases and J by 5 bases, with 10 bases left in between. Here the CDR3 DNA reads TGTGCCAGCAGTTTATCTAGCGCCAACGAGCAGTACTTC. Amino acid sequence: CASSLSSANEQYF.

This CDR3 reads CATSSDSSGANVLTF. The CDR3 DNA reads as TGTGCCACCAGCAGCGACAGCTCTGGGGCCAACGTCCTGACTTTC. The chain links TRBV15 to TRBJ2-6; possible D gene TRBD1, 5 bases. Germline V gene data show CDR1 as LNHNV and CDR2 as YYDKDF (reference sequence). There are 15 residues in the CDR3. Trimming left V 3 bases short and J 0 bases short, with 6 bases between.

This clone is a singleton in its sample. The chain links TRBV4-1 to TRBJ2-2; D not resolved. The germline V gene encodes CDR1 MGHRA and CDR2 YSYEKL. V was cut by 2 bases and J by 6 bases, with 7 bases left in between. This CDR3 spans 13 amino acids. CDR3 sequence reads: CASSQWISGELFF. The CDR3 DNA reads TGCGCCAGCAGCCAATGGATCTCCGGGGAGCTGTTTTTT.

The genes are TRBV6-5 and TRBJ2-7; D tentatively fits TRBD1 or TRBD2 (6 bases each). This CDR3 is built from 14 residues. Germline V CDR1 and CDR2: MNHEY, SVGAGI. The V and J ends lost 7 bases and 2 bases respectively, with 15 bases between them. Written as DNA, the CDR3 is TGTGCCAGCACAAGGGGGGCAGGCGCCTACGAGCAGTACTTC. As protein: CASTRGAGAYEQYF.

The J gene is TRBJ2-2, the V gene TRBV10-3; 13 bases map to TRBD2. The CDR3 has 15 residues. J gave up 5 bases and V 6 bases, and 3 bases lay outside the gene matches. From germline, CDR1 is ENHRY and CDR2 SYGVKD. Written as DNA, the CDR3 is TGTGCCATCAGGCCGGGACTAGCGGGGACCGGGGAGCTGTTTTTT. Translated, it gives CAIRPGLAGTGELFF.

J is TRBJ2-5 and V is TRBV5-5; the D is unclear. Germline CDR1 SGHKS, CDR2 YYEKEE (reference sequence). The CDR3 contains 15 residues. The V end was cut by 3 bases, the J end by 5 bases, with 17 bases between. The CDR3 DNA reads as TGTGCCAGCAGCTCGAACCCATCTAGATTGGAGACCCAGTACTTC. Translation gives CASSSNPSRLETQYF.

V is TRBV25-1 and J is TRBJ1-5; D is unclear. CDR1 and CDR2 from the germline V gene are MGHDK and SYGVNS. V lost 3 bases and J 5 bases, leaving 11 bases between the germline ends. This CDR3 has 14 residues. DNA for the CDR3: TGTGCCAGCAGTGAGGGGTCAGCTGATCAGCCCCAGCATTTT. Translation gives CASSEGSADQPQHF.

This chain uses TRBV19 with TRBJ1-6; no clear D gene. V was clipped by 5 bases and J by 3 bases, with 8 bases between them. From germline, CDR1 is LNHDA and CDR2 SQIVND (reference sequence). CDR3 length: 14 amino acids. The CDR3 DNA sequence: TGTGCCAGTAGTTCCCGGGACTATAATTCACCCCTCCACTTT. It encodes CASSSRDYNSPLHF. Full variable domain (rest looked up from reference TRBV19 and TRBJ1-6): DGGITQSPKYLFRKEGQNVTLSCEQNLNHDAMYWYRQDPGQGLRLIYYSQIVNDFQKGDIAEGYSVSREKKESFPLTVTSAQKNPTAFYLCASSSRDYNSPLHFGNGTRLTVT.

This chain connects TRBV24-1 to TRBJ2-3, with TRBD2 identical over 8 bases. After removal of 2 bases from V and 8 bases from J, the junction contained 2 bases not matched to a gene. The germline gives CDR1 KGHDR, CDR2 SFDVKD. The CDR3 covers 13 residues. CDR3 protein: CATSDSGGGTQYF. CDR3 bases: TGTGCCACCAGTGATTCCGGGGGGGGTACGCAGTATTTT.

The V and J genes are TRBV19 and TRBJ2-2; D is uncertain. With 7 bases removed from V and 6 bases from J, the gap between germline ends came to 21 bases. The CDR3 contains 16 residues. Germline V gene sequence: CDR1 LNHDA, CDR2 SQIVND (reference sequence). The DNA of the CDR3 is TGTGCCAGTACTTCGTATCGGGTATTGATTGCCGGGGAGCTGTTTTTT. It codes for CASTSYRVLIAGELFF.